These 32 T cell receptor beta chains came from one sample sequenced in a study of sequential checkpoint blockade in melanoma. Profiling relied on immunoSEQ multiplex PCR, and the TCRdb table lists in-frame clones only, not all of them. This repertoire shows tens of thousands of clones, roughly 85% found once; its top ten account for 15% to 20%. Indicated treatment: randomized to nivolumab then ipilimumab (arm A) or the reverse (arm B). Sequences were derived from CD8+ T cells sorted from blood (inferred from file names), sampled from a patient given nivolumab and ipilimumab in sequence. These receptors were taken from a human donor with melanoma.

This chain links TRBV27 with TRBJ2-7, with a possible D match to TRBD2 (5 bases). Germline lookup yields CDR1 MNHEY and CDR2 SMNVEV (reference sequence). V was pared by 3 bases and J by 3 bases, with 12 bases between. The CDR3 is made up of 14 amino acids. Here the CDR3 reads CASSFRRSGYEQYF. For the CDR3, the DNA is TGTGCCAGCAGTTTTAGGAGGTCTGGCTACGAGCAGTACTTC.

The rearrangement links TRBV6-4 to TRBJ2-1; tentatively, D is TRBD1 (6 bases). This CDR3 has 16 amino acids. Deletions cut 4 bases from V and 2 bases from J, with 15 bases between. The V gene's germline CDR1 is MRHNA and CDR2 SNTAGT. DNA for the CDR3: TGTGCCAGCAGTGCCCGGAAGGGACAAGCCTACAATGAGCAGTTCTTC. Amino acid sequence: CASSARKGQAYNEQFF.

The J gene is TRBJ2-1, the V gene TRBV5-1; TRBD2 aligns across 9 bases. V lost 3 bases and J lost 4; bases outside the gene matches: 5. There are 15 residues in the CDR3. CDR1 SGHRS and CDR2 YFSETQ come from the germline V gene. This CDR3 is CASSSSSGEYNEQFF. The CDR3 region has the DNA TGCGCCAGCAGCTCCTCTAGCGGGGAATACAATGAGCAGTTCTTC.

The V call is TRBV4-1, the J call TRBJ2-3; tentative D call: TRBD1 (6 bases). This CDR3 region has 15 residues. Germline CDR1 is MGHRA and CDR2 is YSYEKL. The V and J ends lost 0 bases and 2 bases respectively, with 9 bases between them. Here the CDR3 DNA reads TGCGCCAGCAGCCAAGACAACAGGGCCACAGATACGCAGTATTTT. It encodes CASSQDNRATDTQYF.

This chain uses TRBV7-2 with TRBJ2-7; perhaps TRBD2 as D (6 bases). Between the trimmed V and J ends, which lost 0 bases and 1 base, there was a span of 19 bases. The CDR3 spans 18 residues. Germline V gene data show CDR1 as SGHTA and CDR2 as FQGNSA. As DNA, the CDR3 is TGTGCCAGCAGCTTAGCCTTCGGGTTCGGGAGCGTTTCCTACGAGCAGTACTTC. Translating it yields CASSLAFGFGSVSYEQYF.

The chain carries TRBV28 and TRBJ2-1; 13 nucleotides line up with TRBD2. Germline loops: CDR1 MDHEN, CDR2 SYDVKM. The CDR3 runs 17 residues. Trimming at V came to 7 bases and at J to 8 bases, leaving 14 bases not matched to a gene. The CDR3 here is CASTDVPLAGGRDEQFF. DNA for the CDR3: TGTGCCAGCACCGACGTGCCACTAGCGGGAGGGCGTGATGAGCAGTTCTTC.

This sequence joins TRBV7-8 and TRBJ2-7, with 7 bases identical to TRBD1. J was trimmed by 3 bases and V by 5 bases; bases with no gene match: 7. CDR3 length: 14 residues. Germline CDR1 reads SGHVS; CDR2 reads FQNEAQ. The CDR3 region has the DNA TGTGCCAGCAGCCAGAGGTGGGACAGCTACGAGCAGTACTTC. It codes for CASSQRWDSYEQYF.

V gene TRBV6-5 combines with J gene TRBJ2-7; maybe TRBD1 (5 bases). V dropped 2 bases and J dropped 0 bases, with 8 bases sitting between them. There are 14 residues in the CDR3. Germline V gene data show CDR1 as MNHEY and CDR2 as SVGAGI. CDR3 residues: CASSYDSSSYEQYF. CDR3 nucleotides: TGTGCCAGCAGTTACGACAGTAGCTCCTACGAGCAGTACTTC.

CDR3 protein: CASSPPRDRGRNEQFF. In nucleotides, the CDR3 is TGTGCCAGCTCACCACCGCGAGACAGGGGGCGAAATGAGCAGTTCTTC. The chain combines TRBV18 with TRBJ2-1; 10 nucleotides align to TRBD1. This CDR3 region has 16 residues. Germline V CDR1 and CDR2: KGHSH, LQKENI. V gave up 0 bases and J gave up 7 bases; unmatched junction bases: 6.

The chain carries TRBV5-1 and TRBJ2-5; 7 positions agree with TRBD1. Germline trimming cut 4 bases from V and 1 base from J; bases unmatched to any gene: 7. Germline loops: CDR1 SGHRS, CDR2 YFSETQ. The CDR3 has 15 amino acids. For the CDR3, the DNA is TGCGCCAGCAGCCTCCAGGGACAGCGCCAAGAGACCCAGTACTTC. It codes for CASSLQGQRQETQYF.

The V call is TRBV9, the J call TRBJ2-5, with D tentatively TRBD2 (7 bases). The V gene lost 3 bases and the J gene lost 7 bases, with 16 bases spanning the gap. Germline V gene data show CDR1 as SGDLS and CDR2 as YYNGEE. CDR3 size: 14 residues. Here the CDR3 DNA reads TGTGCCAGCAGCGAGGGGGGGGGAGAATGGACCCAGTACTTC. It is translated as CASSEGGGEWTQYF.

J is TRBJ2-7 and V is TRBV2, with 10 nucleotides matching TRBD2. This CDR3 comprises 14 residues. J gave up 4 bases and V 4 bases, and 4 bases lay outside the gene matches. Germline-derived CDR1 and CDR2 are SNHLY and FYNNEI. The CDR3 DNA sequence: TGTGCCAGCAGTGTTCTAGCGGGAGTGTACGAGCAGTACTTC. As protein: CASSVLAGVYEQYF.

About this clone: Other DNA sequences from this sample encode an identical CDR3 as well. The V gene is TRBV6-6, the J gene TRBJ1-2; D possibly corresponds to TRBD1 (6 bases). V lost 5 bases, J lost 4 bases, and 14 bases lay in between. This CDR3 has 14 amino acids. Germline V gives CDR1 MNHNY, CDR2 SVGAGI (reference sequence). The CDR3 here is CASSRTAYAYGYTF. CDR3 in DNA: TGTGCCAGCAGTCGGACAGCGTACGCCTATGGCTACACCTTC.

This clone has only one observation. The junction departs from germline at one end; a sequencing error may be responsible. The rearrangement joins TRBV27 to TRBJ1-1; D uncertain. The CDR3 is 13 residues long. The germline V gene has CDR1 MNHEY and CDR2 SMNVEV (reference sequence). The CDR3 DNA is TGTGCCGGCAGTTTACGACAGAACACTGAAGCTTTCTTT. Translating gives CAGSLRQNTEAFF.

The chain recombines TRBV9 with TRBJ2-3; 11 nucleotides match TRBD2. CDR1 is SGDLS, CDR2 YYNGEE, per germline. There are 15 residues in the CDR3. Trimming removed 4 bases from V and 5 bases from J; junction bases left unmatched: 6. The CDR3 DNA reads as TGTGCCAGCAGCTCTATTAGCGGGAGGGTAGATACGCAGTATTTT. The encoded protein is CASSSISGRVDTQYF.

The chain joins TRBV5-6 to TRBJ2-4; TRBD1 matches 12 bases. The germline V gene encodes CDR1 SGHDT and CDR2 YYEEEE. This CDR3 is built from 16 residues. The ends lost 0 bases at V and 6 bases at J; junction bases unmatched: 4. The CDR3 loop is CASSLVGTGGRNIQYF. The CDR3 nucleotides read TGTGCCAGCAGCTTGGTTGGGACAGGGGGCAGAAACATTCAGTACTTC.

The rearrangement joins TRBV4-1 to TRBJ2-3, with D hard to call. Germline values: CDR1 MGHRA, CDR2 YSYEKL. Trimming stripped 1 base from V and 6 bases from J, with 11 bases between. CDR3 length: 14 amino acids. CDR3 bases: TGCGCCAGCAGCCAAGTTACGTTAGTGGATACGCAGTATTTT. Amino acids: CASSQVTLVDTQYF.

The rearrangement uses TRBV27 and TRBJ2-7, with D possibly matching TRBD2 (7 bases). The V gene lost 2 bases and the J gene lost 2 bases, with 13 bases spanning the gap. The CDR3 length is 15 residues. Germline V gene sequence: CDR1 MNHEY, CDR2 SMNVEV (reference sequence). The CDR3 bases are TGTGCCAGCAGTTTAGGCGGGGGCCCAACCTACGAGCAGTACTTC. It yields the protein CASSLGGGPTYEQYF.

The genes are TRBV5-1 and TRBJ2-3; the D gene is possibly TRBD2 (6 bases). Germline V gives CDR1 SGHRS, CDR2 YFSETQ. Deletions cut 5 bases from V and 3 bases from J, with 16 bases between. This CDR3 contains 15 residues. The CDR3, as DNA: TGCGCCAGCAGGGCTCTTAGCGGATGGACAGATACGCAGTATTTT. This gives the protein CASRALSGWTDTQYF. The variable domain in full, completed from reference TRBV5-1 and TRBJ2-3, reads KAGVTQTPRYLIKTRGQQVTLSCSPISGHRSVSWYQQTPGQGLQFLFEYFSETQRNKGNFPGRFSGRQFSNSRSEMNVSTLELGDSALYLCASRALSGWTDTQYFGPGTRLTVL.

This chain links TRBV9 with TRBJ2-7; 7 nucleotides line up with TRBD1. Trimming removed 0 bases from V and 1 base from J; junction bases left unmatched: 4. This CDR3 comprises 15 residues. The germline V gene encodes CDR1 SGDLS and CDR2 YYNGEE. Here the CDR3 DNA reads TGTGCCAGCAGCGTAGCTAGGGGGCCTTCCTACGAGCAGTACTTC. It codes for CASSVARGPSYEQYF.

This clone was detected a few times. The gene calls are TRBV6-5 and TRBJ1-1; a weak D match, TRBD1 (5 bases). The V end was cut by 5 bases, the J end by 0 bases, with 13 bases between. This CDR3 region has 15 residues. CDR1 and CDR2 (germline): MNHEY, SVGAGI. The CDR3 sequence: CASSTYQGMNTEAFF. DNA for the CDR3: TGTGCCAGCAGTACCTACCAGGGTATGAACACTGAAGCTTTCTTT.

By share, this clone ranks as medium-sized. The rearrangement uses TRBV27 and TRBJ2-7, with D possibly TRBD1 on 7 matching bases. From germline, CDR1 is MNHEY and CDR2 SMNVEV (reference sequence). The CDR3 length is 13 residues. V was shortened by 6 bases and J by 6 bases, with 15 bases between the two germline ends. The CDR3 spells CASSARQGGEQYF. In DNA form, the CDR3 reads TGTGCCAGCAGCGCTCGACAGGGAGGCGAGCAGTACTTC.

DNA of the CDR3: TGCGCCAGCAGCCAGGTCGGGGGAGACTATGGCTACACCTTC. Translated: CASSQVGGDYGYTF. The chain carries TRBV4-1 and TRBJ1-2; a weak D match, TRBD1 (5 bases). V gave up 3 bases and J gave up 3 bases, with 11 bases separating them. Germline V gene data show CDR1 as MGHRA and CDR2 as YSYEKL. The CDR3 sequence is 14 residues long.

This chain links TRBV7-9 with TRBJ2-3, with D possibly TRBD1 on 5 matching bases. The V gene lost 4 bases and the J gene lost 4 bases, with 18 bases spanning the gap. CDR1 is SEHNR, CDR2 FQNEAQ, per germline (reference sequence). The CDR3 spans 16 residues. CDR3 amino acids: CASSSTDSLYADTQYF. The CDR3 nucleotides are TGTGCCAGCAGCTCGACAGATTCCCTCTATGCAGATACGCAGTATTTT. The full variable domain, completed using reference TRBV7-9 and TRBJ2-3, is DTGVSQNPRHKITKRGQNVTFRCDPISEHNRLYWYRQTLGQGPEFLTYFQNEAQLEKSRLLSDRFSAERPKGSFSTLEIQRTEQGDSAMYLCASSSTDSLYADTQYFGPGTRLTVL.

CDR3 amino acids: CASRKASNTEAFF. CDR3 coding DNA: TGTGCCAGTAGAAAAGCTTCGAACACTGAAGCTTTCTTT. This chain connects TRBV19 to TRBJ1-1; D remains ambiguous. CDR1 and CDR2 (germline): LNHDA, SQIVND (reference sequence). V was pared by 6 bases and J by 1 base, with 9 bases between. The CDR3 runs to 13 residues.

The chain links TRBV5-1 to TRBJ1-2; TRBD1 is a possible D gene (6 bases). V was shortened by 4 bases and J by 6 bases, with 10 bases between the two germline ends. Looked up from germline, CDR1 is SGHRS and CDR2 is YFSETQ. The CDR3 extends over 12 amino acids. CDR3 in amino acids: CASSLQGDGYTF. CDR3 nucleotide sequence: TGCGCCAGCAGCCTACAGGGCGATGGCTACACCTTC.

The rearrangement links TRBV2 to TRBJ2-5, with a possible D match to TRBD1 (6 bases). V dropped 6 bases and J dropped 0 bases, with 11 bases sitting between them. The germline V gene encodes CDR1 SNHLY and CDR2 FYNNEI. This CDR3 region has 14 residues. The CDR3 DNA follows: TGTGCCAGCAGAGTGGACAGTAACCAAGAGACCCAGTACTTC. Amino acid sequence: CASRVDSNQETQYF.

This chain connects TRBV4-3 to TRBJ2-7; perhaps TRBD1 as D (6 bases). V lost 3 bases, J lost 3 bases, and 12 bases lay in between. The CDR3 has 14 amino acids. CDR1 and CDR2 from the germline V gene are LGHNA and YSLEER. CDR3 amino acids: CASSQKDSFYEQYF. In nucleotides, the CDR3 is TGCGCCAGCAGCCAGAAGGACAGCTTCTACGAGCAGTACTTC.

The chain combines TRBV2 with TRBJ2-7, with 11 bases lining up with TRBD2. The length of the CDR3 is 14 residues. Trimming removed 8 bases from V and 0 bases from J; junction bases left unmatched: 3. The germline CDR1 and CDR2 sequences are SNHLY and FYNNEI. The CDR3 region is CASVGLAGSYEQYF. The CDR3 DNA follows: TGTGCCAGCGTAGGACTAGCGGGCTCCTACGAGCAGTACTTC.

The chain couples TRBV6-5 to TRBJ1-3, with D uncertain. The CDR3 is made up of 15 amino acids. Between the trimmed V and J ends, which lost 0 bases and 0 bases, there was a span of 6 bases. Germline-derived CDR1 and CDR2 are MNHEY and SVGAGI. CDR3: CASSYSTDSGNTIYF. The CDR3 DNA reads TGTGCCAGCAGTTACTCAACTGACTCTGGAAACACCATATATTTT.

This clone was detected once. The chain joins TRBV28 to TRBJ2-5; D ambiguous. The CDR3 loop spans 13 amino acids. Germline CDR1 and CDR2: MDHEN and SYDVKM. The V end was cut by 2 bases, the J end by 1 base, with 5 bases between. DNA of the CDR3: TGTGCCAGCAGTTTACAGGCCCAAGAGACCCAGTACTTC. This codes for CASSLQAQETQYF.

CDR3 amino acids: CSAEAGTYEQYF. In DNA form, the CDR3 reads TGCAGCGCCGAAGCGGGAACCTACGAGCAGTACTTC. This chain connects TRBV29-1 to TRBJ2-7, with 7 bases matching TRBD2. This CDR3 comprises 12 residues. Trimming took 7 bases from V and 2 from J; bases not matched to a gene: 5. The germline V gene has CDR1 SQVTM and CDR2 ANQGSEA.